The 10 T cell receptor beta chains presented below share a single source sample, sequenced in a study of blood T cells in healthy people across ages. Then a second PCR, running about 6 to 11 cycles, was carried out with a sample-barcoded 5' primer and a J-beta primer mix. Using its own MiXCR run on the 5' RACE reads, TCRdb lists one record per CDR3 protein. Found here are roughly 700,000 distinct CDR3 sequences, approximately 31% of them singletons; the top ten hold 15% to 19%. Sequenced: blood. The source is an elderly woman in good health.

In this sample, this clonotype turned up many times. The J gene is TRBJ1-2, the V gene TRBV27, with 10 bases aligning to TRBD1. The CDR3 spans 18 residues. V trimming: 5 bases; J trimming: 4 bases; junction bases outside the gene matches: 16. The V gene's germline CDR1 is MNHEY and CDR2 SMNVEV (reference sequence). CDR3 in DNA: TGTGCCAGCAGTCCCGAAGGGACAGGGGCTTCTATTGGCTATGGCTACACCTTC. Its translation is CASSPEGTGASIGYGYTF.

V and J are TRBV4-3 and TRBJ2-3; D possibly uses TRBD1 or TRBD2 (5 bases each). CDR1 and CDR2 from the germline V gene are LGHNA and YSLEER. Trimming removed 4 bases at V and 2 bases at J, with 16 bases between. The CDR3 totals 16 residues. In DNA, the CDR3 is TGCGCCAGCAGCCTGGGGGTCGGCGAGGCCACAGATACGCAGTATTTT. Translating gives CASSLGVGEATDTQYF.

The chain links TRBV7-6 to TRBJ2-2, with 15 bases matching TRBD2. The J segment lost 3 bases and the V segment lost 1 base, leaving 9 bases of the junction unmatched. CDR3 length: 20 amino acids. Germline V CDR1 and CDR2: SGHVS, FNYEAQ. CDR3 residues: CASSLGTSGGAFSDTGELFF. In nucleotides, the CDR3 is TGTGCCAGCAGCTTAGGGACTAGCGGGGGGGCCTTCTCCGACACCGGGGAGCTGTTTTTT.

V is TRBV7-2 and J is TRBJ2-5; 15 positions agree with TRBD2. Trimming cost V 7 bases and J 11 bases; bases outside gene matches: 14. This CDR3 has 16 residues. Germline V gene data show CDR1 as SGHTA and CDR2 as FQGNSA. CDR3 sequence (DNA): TGTGCCAGCACTAGGACTAGCGGGGGGGCCTGGGATGAGCAGTACTTC. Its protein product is CASTRTSGGAWDEQYF.

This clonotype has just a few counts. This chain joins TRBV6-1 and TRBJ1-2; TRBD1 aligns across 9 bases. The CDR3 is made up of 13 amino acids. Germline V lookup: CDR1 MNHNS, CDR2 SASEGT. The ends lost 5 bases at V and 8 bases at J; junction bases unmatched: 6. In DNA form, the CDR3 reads TGTGCCAGCAGTAGAGGGACAGGGAGAGGCTACACCTTC. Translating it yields CASSRGTGRGYTF.

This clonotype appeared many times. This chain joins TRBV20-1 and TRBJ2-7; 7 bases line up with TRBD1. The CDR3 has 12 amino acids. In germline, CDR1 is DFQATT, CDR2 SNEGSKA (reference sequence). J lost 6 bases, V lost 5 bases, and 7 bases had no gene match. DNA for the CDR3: TGCAGTGCTCAGCTGGGGACAGTCGAGCAGTACTTC. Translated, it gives CSAQLGTVEQYF.

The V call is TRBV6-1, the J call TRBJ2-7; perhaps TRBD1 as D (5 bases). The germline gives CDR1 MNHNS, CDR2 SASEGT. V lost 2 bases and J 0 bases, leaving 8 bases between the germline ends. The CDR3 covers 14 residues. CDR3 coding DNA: TGTGCCAGCAGTGAACCAGGGTTCTCCTACGAGCAGTACTTC. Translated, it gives CASSEPGFSYEQYF.

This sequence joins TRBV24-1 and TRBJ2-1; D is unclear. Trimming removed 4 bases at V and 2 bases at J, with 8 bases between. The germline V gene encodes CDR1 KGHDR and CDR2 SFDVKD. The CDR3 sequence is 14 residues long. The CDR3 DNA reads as TGTGCCACCAGTGAGGAAGACACCTACAATGAGCAGTTCTTC. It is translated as CATSEEDTYNEQFF.

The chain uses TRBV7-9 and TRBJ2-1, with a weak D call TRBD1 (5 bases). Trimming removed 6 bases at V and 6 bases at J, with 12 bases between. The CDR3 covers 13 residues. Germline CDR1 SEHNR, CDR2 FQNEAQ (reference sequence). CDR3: CASRGAAFNEQFF. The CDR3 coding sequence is TGTGCCAGCAGAGGGGCGGCTTTCAATGAGCAGTTCTTC.

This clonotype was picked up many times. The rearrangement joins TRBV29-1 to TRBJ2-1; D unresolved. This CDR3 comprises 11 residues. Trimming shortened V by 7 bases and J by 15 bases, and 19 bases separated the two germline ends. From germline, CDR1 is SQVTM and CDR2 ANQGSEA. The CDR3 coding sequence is TGCAGCGCTGCCTCCCAGACATACCGGTTCTTC. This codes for CSAASQTYRFF.